This T cell receptor beta chain was sequenced for a study of CD8 T cells in ankylosing spondylitis. Notes on the study in general: Matched synovial fluid from ankylosing spondylitis patients was reported to be enriched for disease-linked clones. A subset of motif variants has previously been described in the synovial fluid and blood of reactive arthritis.

Generation of TCR beta libraries employed quantitative 5'-RACE incorporating molecular barcodes. Via MiXCR, TCRdb re-called the 5' RACE reads, giving one row per CDR3 protein. The sample holds 150,000 to 200,000 distinct CDR3 sequences, about 32% seen once. This clonotype was counted many times. What it binds is unknown. Trimming took 5 bases from V and 6 from J; bases not matched to a gene: 10. This CDR3 is 14 amino acids long. Germline assignment: CDR1 DFQATT and CDR2 SNEGSKA (reference sequence). This chain joins TRBV20-1 and TRBJ1-2; 9 bases match TRBD1. The sample was synovial fluid, either unsorted or a sorted T cell fraction (not recorded which). The origin of this receptor is a male donor with ankylosing spondylitis. CDR3 nucleotides: TGCAGTGCTGGACGACCGGGACAGGGAGATGGCTACACCTTC. Translated, it gives CSAGRPGQGDGYTF.